This T cell receptor beta chain is from a study of blood T cell repertoires in COVID-19. About the study: Nucleic acid was either cDNA or gDNA, and it came from T cells, B-cell-depleted T cells, or PBMCs.

As handled by the study authors: From reference gene primer amplification, estimates of nucleated cell counts were derived. The data were produced by immunoSEQ multiplex PCR, yet TCRdb's version contains in-frame clones alone and is incomplete. V and J calls plus clone size are reproduced from that table; the DNA served to infer D and trimming. The sample has about 280,000 clones; 85% are singletons. Germline CDR1 reads KGHDR; CDR2 reads SFDVKD. The CDR3 extends over 12 amino acids. The V end was cut by 7 bases, the J end by 9 bases, with 14 bases between. The source material was PBMCs or T cells enriched from blood (not recorded which). V usage is TRBV24-1 and J usage is TRBJ1-2; D unclear. The TCR was taken from a woman aged 45-60 years who had recovered from COVID-19. The CDR3 loop is CATRAALASYTF. The CDR3 DNA follows: TGTGCCACCAGGGCGGCTCTTGCTAGCTACACCTTC.